The 21 T cell receptor beta chains in this list originate from one sample, sequenced in a study of response to subunit inactivated influenza vaccine. TCRdb called the RT-PCR reads again in MiXCR, with one record for every CDR3 protein. This table has hundreds of thousands of distinct CDR3 sequences, about 15% appearing once. The specimen was PBMCs from blood, collected 14 to 15 days before vaccination. The receptors were sampled from a man between 45 and 60 years old who received an inactivated influenza vaccine.

The genes are TRBV29-1 and TRBJ2-5; 9 bases agree with TRBD1. From germline, CDR1 is SQVTM and CDR2 ANQGSEA. CDR3 length: 15 residues. V was clipped by 5 bases and J by 4 bases; unmatched bases: 11. The CDR3 sequence is CSVRGWTGVLETQYF. The DNA of the CDR3 is TGCAGCGTTAGGGGCTGGACAGGGGTGTTAGAGACCCAGTACTTC.

This clonotype was observed many times. The genes are TRBV28 and TRBJ2-7; tentatively, D is TRBD1 (6 bases). Germline V gives CDR1 MDHEN, CDR2 SYDVKM. This CDR3 region has 13 residues. The V gene lost 10 bases and the J gene lost 3 bases, with 16 bases spanning the gap. The CDR3 reads CATAQGRSYEQYF. The CDR3 nucleotides are TGTGCCACCGCACAGGGACGGAGCTACGAGCAGTACTTC.

This clonotype has just a few counts. The V and J genes are TRBV25-1 and TRBJ2-3, with 7 positions matching TRBD1. The germline V gene encodes CDR1 MGHDK and CDR2 SYGVNS. The CDR3 totals 14 residues. V gave up 3 bases and J gave up 6 bases; unmatched junction bases: 6. The CDR3 nucleotides read TGTGCCAGCAGTGATGTAGGGGGCGCGGATACGCAGTATTTT. Its translation is CASSDVGGADTQYF.

In regard to this clonotype: Since the CDR3 does not end with the conserved phenylalanine or tryptophan, this likely comes from a read error. The J gene is TRBJ2-2, the V gene TRBV28; D remains unclear. The germline gives CDR1 MDHEN, CDR2 SYDVKM. The CDR3 has 12 residues. V was clipped by 2 bases and J by 8 bases, with 6 bases between them. CDR3 nucleotides: TGTGCCAGCAGTTTAGGGCAGGGGGAGCTGTTTTAT. Translating it yields CASSLGQGELFY.

This clonotype was seen at least ten times. V and J are TRBV5-1 and TRBJ1-1; D gene ambiguous. This CDR3 is built from 12 residues. CDR1 SGHRS and CDR2 YFSETQ come from the germline V gene. V lost 3 bases and J 1 base, leaving 4 bases between the germline ends. The CDR3 DNA reads TGCGCCAGCAGCTCTCAGAACACTGAAGCTTTCTTT. Its translation: CASSSQNTEAFF.

This clonotype was counted ten times or more. The genes are TRBV5-1 and TRBJ1-1; D ambiguous. V lost 4 bases and J 4 bases, leaving 8 bases between the germline ends. The CDR3 contains 12 residues. From germline, CDR1 is SGHRS and CDR2 YFSETQ. The CDR3 nucleotides are TGCGCCAGCAGCCCGGAGGGCACTGAAGCTTTCTTT. As protein: CASSPEGTEAFF.

A few counts support this clonotype. The chain carries TRBV7-2 and TRBJ2-3; 9 nucleotides match TRBD1. J gave up 6 bases and V 3 bases, and 4 bases lay outside the gene matches. Germline-derived CDR1 and CDR2 are SGHTA and FQGNSA. This CDR3 is built from 14 residues. The CDR3 is CASSFDRGSDTQYF. In nucleotides, the CDR3 is TGTGCCAGCAGCTTTGACAGGGGGTCCGATACGCAGTATTTT.

V and J are TRBV20-1 and TRBJ2-3, with 11 nucleotides matching TRBD2. With 1 base clipped from V and 4 bases from J, the junction kept 16 bases outside the gene matches. Germline-derived CDR1 and CDR2 are DFQATT and SNEGSKA (reference sequence). The CDR3 is 19 amino acids. This CDR3 reads CSARGGGLAGGRGPDTQYF. The DNA of the CDR3 is TGCAGTGCTAGAGGGGGGGGCCTAGCGGGAGGTAGAGGCCCAGATACGCAGTATTTT.

The rearrangement joins TRBV20-1 to TRBJ2-7, with TRBD2 identical over 10 bases. This CDR3 region has 14 residues. The germline gives CDR1 DFQATT, CDR2 SNEGSKA (reference sequence). Trimming removed 3 bases from V and 2 bases from J; junction bases left unmatched: 4. CDR3 sequence: CSAREREGPYEQYF. CDR3 sequence (DNA): TGCAGTGCTAGGGAGCGGGAGGGCCCCTACGAGCAGTACTTC.

A few counts support this clonotype. The gene calls are TRBV14 and TRBJ2-1, with TRBD2 as a possible D gene (6 bases). Trimming cost V 0 bases and J 13 bases, with 13 bases left between them. This CDR3 has 13 amino acids. Germline V CDR1 and CDR2: SGHDN, FVKESK. Written as DNA, the CDR3 is TGTGCCAGCAGCCAAGATACGGGACTCATACAGTTCTTC. Translation gives CASSQDTGLIQFF.

This clonotype showed up just a few times. V usage is TRBV14 and J usage is TRBJ2-1, with no clear D. The CDR3 loop spans 16 amino acids. V was trimmed by 4 bases and J by 2 bases, leaving 15 bases between them. Germline V gene data show CDR1 as SGHDN and CDR2 as FVKESK. For the CDR3, the DNA is TGTGCCAGCAGCCCCCTTTCCAGTGGGGCCTACAATGAGCAGTTCTTC. Residues: CASSPLSSGAYNEQFF.

This sequence joins TRBV6-2 or TRBV6-3 and TRBJ2-4; tentatively, D is TRBD2 (5 bases). Looked up from germline, CDR1 is MNHEY and CDR2 is SVGEGT. The CDR3 length is 17 residues. V was shortened by 2 bases and J by 1 base, with 15 bases between the two germline ends. The CDR3 reads CASSYRAGMGAKNIQYF. Written as DNA, the CDR3 is TGTGCCAGCAGTTACCGGGCCGGGATGGGGGCCAAAAACATTCAGTACTTC.

This chain links TRBV5-1 with TRBJ2-7; a weak D match, TRBD2 (6 bases). This CDR3 spans 15 amino acids. Trimming left V 1 base short and J 0 bases short, with 11 bases between. Per the germline V gene, CDR1 is SGHRS and CDR2 is YFSETQ. CDR3 residues: CASSLWQGGSYEQYF. CDR3 DNA: TGCGCCAGCAGCTTGTGGCAGGGAGGCTCCTACGAGCAGTACTTC.

CDR3 coding DNA: TGTGCCAGCACTACAAACACCGACTCTGGGGCCAACGTCCTGACTTTC. As protein: CASTTNTDSGANVLTF. The genes are TRBV6-1 and TRBJ2-6; no clear D. Germline lookup yields CDR1 MNHNS and CDR2 SASEGT. This CDR3 spans 16 amino acids. The ends were cut back, 7 bases at V and 0 bases at J, with 13 bases in the middle.

This clonotype was seen ten or more times. The chain links TRBV4-3 to TRBJ2-2, with D uncertain. Trimming pared 1 base from V and 5 bases from J, leaving 5 bases between. Looked up from germline, CDR1 is LGHNA and CDR2 is YSLEER. This CDR3 contains 13 residues. The DNA for the CDR3 is TGCGCCAGCAGCCAAGCCAGGACCGGGGAGCTGTTTTTT. Its protein is CASSQARTGELFF.

The chain employs TRBV30 and TRBJ2-5; either TRBD1 or TRBD2 may supply D (5 bases each). V gave up 1 base and J gave up 7 bases, with 22 bases separating them. The CDR3 spans 16 residues. Germline V gene sequence: CDR1 GTSNPN, CDR2 SVGIG (reference sequence). The CDR3 sequence is CAWSEMGRSQIGTQYF. CDR3 bases: TGTGCCTGGAGTGAAATGGGACGGTCACAAATAGGGACCCAGTACTTC.

This clonotype occurred a few times. The chain joins TRBV4-3 to TRBJ2-3; the match to TRBD2 covers 9 bases. The CDR3 covers 17 residues. V was clipped by 4 bases and J by 3 bases; unmatched bases: 11. Germline V lookup: CDR1 LGHNA, CDR2 YSLEER. The CDR3 DNA sequence: TGCGCCAGCAGCCCCCGGGCCCCTAGCGGGAATACAGATACGCAGTATTTT. It encodes CASSPRAPSGNTDTQYF.

In nucleotides, the CDR3 is TGCAGTGCTAGATCCGGGACAGGGGGGTCCTACGAGCAGTACTTC. It encodes CSARSGTGGSYEQYF. This sequence joins TRBV20-1 and TRBJ2-7; 11 bases match TRBD1. The CDR3 sequence is 15 residues long. Germline CDR1 and CDR2: DFQATT and SNEGSKA (reference sequence). J gave up 1 base and V 2 bases, and 4 bases lay outside the gene matches.

This clonotype appeared once. V and J are TRBV24-1 and TRBJ2-5, with 8 positions matching TRBD1. V shed 6 bases, J shed 2 bases, and the junction held 10 bases outside the gene matches. The length of the CDR3 is 16 residues. Germline CDR1 is KGHDR and CDR2 is SFDVKD. CDR3 coding DNA: TGTGCCACCAGTTGGACAGGGAGCCCTACTCAAGAGACCCAGTACTTC. Protein product: CATSWTGSPTQETQYF.

This clonotype was picked up a small number of times. This chain joins TRBV10-3 and TRBJ2-1; D perhaps matches TRBD1 (6 bases). CDR1 is ENHRY, CDR2 SYGVKD, per germline. CDR3 size: 15 residues. V lost 2 bases, J lost 1 base, and 9 bases lay in between. The CDR3 bases are TGTGCCATCAGTGAGACAGGGAAATCCTACAATGAGCAGTTCTTC. This codes for CAISETGKSYNEQFF.

This clonotype was picked up a small number of times. The rearrangement uses TRBV29-1 and TRBJ2-3; possibly TRBD1 for D (7 bases). Trimming removed 4 bases at V and 3 bases at J, with 11 bases between. This CDR3 contains 13 residues. CDR1 SQVTM and CDR2 ANQGSEA come from the germline V gene. CDR3 sequence (DNA): TGCAGCGTTGCCCAGGGGGGAACAGATACGCAGTATTTT. Its protein product is CSVAQGGTDTQYF.